This T cell receptor beta chain was captured in a study of T-cell reconstitution after alpha-beta-depleted transplantation in children. Study-wide points: There were some patients whose high TCRbeta diversity at day 60 came from surviving recipient T cells and thymic progenitors. Reportedly, only several hundred clones from non-depleted graft cells drove alpha-beta T-cell counts at about two months. T-cell numbers and diversity, one year after transplant, stemmed largely from T cells that were newly produced.

Unique molecular identifiers were incorporated into the prepared TCRbeta library. TCRdb passed the PCR reads through MiXCR, listing each CDR3 protein once. The table records about 100,000 distinct CDR3 sequences, 4.5% to 7.5% of them present only once. CDR1 and CDR2 (germline): DFQATT, SNEGSKA (reference sequence). The CDR3 runs 18 residues. After removal of 3 bases from V and 0 bases from J, the junction contained 9 bases not matched to a gene. Points on this clonotype: The antigen is not known.

The sequence derives from a female patient aged 2-10 years who had a stem cell transplant for Fanconi anemia, so the T cells may come from the graft donor. The V call is TRBV20-1, the J call TRBJ1-6; 9 nucleotides match TRBD1. Sequenced material: PBMCs, mostly from graft donor cells, taken 60 days after TCRalphabeta/CD19-depleted stem cell transplant. This CDR3 reads CSASASDRGSSYNSPLHF. The CDR3 region has the DNA TGCAGTGCTAGTGCGAGTGACAGGGGGAGCTCCTATAATTCACCCCTCCACTTT.